This T cell receptor beta chain was sequenced in a study of Tregs in tolerant kidney transplant recipients. The CDR3 has 13 residues. Germline loops: CDR1 SGHDN, CDR2 FVKESK. V lost 8 bases to trimming and J lost 5 bases; unmatched junction nucleotides: 5. The nonmyeloablative bone marrow transplants came from related graft donors, with transient mixed chimerism. Findings and limits, study-wide: Validation in larger populations is needed because few patients were studied.

For this clone: The antigen is unknown.

Produced via immunoSEQ multiplex PCR; TCRdb's table is partial and in-frame only. This sample has about 81,000 clones, with 90% to 95% found just once. The sample was CD4+ T cells from blood (PBMCs), taken 24 months after the transplant. This receptor was identified in a human patient who received a combined kidney and bone marrow transplant. T cells may partly derive from the graft donor. The chain employs TRBV14 and TRBJ2-7; 11 bases are a match to TRBD1. CDR3 DNA: TGTGCCAGCCGGGGGACAGGGGGTCACGAGCAGTACTTC. Residues: CASRGTGGHEQYF.